This T cell receptor beta chain stems from a study of T cell responses to AZD1222 COVID-19 vaccine. Sequenced by immunoSEQ multiplex PCR; TCRdb stores in-frame clones only, minus some. The sample gives fewer than 180,000 clones, roughly 92% of which show up once; roughly 1.3% is in the top ten. The CDR3 length is 15 residues. V lost 5 bases to trimming and J lost 0 bases, with 11 bases between them. Germline CDR1 is MDHEN and CDR2 is SYDVKM. General study points: White British donors predominated, females outnumbered males, and clonal diversity was possibly underestimated. Spike regions recognized by vaccine-associated CD4 TCRs spanned the protein, led by 160-218 and 743-854. Breadth and depth of Spike-specific TCRs rose after two AZD1222 doses.

As to this clone: Its antigen is unidentified.

The sample was peripheral blood, taken on day 0 of AZD1222 vaccination. This receptor was obtained from an adult in good health. The chain joins TRBV28 to TRBJ2-1, with D perhaps matching TRBD2 (5 bases). This chain's CDR3 is CASSPSQSSYNEQFF. The CDR3 DNA sequence: TGTGCCAGCAGTCCTAGCCAGAGCTCCTACAATGAGCAGTTCTTC.